These 26 T cell receptor beta chains came from one sample sequenced in a study of T cell responses to AZD1222 COVID-19 vaccine. Here immunoSEQ multiplex PCR was the method, and the copy in TCRdb shows in-frame clones only, minus some. The sample contains some 200,000 clones, 88% of which appear only once. This specimen consisted of peripheral blood, obtained 28 days after the second AZD1222 dose. These receptors all come from an adult who received the AZD1222 COVID-19 vaccine.

The chain uses TRBV28 and TRBJ2-1; 7 nucleotides agree with TRBD1. The CDR3 is 14 residues long. Germline V gives CDR1 MDHEN, CDR2 SYDVKM. V was clipped by 7 bases and J by 7 bases; unmatched bases: 10. CDR3 in amino acids: CASNHGARGNEQFF. Written as DNA, the CDR3 is TGTGCCAGCAATCACGGAGCCAGGGGGAATGAGCAGTTCTTC.

This clone was recorded only once. The CDR3 nucleotides are TGTGCCAGCAGCTTCCCCGGGACTAGCGGGAGGGCCGCCTACTTC. Translation gives CASSFPGTSGRAAYF. The chain links TRBV7-2 to TRBJ2-7; 16 bases match TRBD2. V lost 3 bases, J lost 13 bases, and 9 bases stayed unmatched. Germline lookup yields CDR1 SGHTA and CDR2 FQGNSA. The CDR3 covers 15 residues.

The chain couples TRBV28 to TRBJ1-3; TRBD1 matches 7 bases. The V segment lost 10 bases and the J segment 0 bases; nucleotides outside the gene matches: 6. Germline loops: CDR1 MDHEN, CDR2 SYDVKM. The CDR3 sequence is 14 residues long. The DNA of the CDR3 is TGTGCCATTACGGGACAGTACTCTGGAAACACCATATATTTT. Translated, it gives CAITGQYSGNTIYF.

The rearrangement joins TRBV28 to TRBJ2-5; D is unresolved. This CDR3 is 12 amino acids long. Looked up from germline, CDR1 is MDHEN and CDR2 is SYDVKM. V lost 1 base and J lost 2, with 2 bases in between. The CDR3, as DNA: TGTGCCAGCAGTTTATATCAAGAGACCCAGTACTTC. It yields the protein CASSLYQETQYF.

The chain links TRBV10-3 to TRBJ2-5, with 8 bases fitting TRBD2. Unmatched junction bases numbered 0, after V lost 2 bases and J lost 1 base. The CDR3 loop spans 14 amino acids. Germline V CDR1 and CDR2: ENHRY, SYGVKD. The CDR3 is CAISEAGGQETQYF. In nucleotides, the CDR3 is TGTGCCATCAGTGAGGCGGGAGGCCAAGAGACCCAGTACTTC.

This clone was counted only a few times. The chain recombines TRBV11-2 with TRBJ1-6, with 7 bases lining up with TRBD1. V shed 4 bases, J shed 6 bases, and the junction held 6 bases outside the gene matches. Per germline, CDR1 SGHAT and CDR2 FQNNGV. The CDR3 spans 15 residues. CDR3 loop: CASSSHRDSNSPLHF. Written as DNA, the CDR3 is TGTGCCAGCAGCTCTCACCGGGACAGTAATTCACCCCTCCACTTT.

This clone was found a few times. The rearrangement links TRBV15 to TRBJ2-2; D gene uncertain. Trimming stripped 3 bases from V and 1 base from J, with 12 bases between. The CDR3 has 16 amino acids. The V gene's germline CDR1 is LNHNV and CDR2 YYDKDF (reference sequence). The CDR3 bases are TGTGCCACCAGCAGGCGCCGGGTCGAGAACACCGGGGAGCTGTTTTTT. Amino acids: CATSRRRVENTGELFF.

This chain joins TRBV5-4 and TRBJ1-1, with 7 positions matching TRBD1. Per the germline V gene, CDR1 is SGHNT and CDR2 is YYREEE (reference sequence). Trimming took 4 bases from V and 10 from J; bases not matched to a gene: 7. The length of the CDR3 is 12 residues. CDR3 DNA: TGTGCCAGCAGCCGGACAGGTCAAGGAGCTTTCTTT. It codes for CASSRTGQGAFF.

This chain joins TRBV7-2 and TRBJ1-2, with D possibly matching TRBD1 (5 bases). CDR3 length: 19 residues. Looked up from germline, CDR1 is SGHTA and CDR2 is FQGNSA. The V end lost 3 bases, the J end lost 1 base, and 24 bases lay between the germline ends. CDR3 sequence: CASSFRRGLDKAYNYGYTF. DNA of the CDR3: TGTGCCAGCAGCTTTAGAAGGGGACTGGACAAGGCCTATAACTATGGCTACACCTTC.

V and J are TRBV6-2 or TRBV6-3 and TRBJ2-7, with TRBD2 identical over 11 bases. Trimming took 5 bases from V and 4 from J; bases not matched to a gene: 7. CDR3 length equals 15 residues. CDR1 is MNHEY, CDR2 SVGEGT, per germline. The CDR3 region is CASSAPLAGGYEQYF. The CDR3 region has the DNA TGTGCCAGCAGTGCGCCCCTAGCGGGAGGATACGAGCAGTACTTC.

This chain connects TRBV11-3 to TRBJ2-1; possible D gene TRBD1, 5 bases. Germline assignment: CDR1 SGHNT and CDR2 YENEEA. Trimming cost V 1 base and J 6 bases, with 10 bases left between them. The length of the CDR3 is 14 residues. The CDR3 nucleotides are TGTGCCAGCAGCTTAGGAAGGGGTTCCAATGAGCAGTTCTTC. It specifies CASSLGRGSNEQFF.

The V gene is TRBV7-2, the J gene TRBJ2-2; 7 bases align to TRBD2. This CDR3 region has 16 residues. The trim removed 1 base at V and 7 bases at J, leaving 9 bases unmatched. Looked up from germline, CDR1 is SGHTA and CDR2 is FQGNSA. The CDR3 is CASSLVWRELGGELFF. CDR3 DNA: TGTGCCAGCAGCTTAGTTTGGCGGGAGCTTGGCGGGGAGCTGTTTTTT.

A few counts support this clone. This chain connects TRBV2 to TRBJ1-5; no firm D call. Trimming pared 7 bases from V and 3 bases from J, leaving 7 bases between. The CDR3 runs 12 residues. Germline lookup yields CDR1 SNHLY and CDR2 FYNNEI. CDR3 coding DNA: TGTGCCAGCACTCTTCCCAATCAGCCCCAGCATTTT. Translated, it gives CASTLPNQPQHF.

V is TRBV9 and J is TRBJ2-3; 8 nucleotides line up with TRBD1. Germline-derived CDR1 and CDR2 are SGDLS and YYNGEE. The CDR3 consists of 14 residues. Trimming took 3 bases from V and 4 from J; bases not matched to a gene: 4. CDR3 nucleotide sequence: TGTGCCAGCAGCGCCCCACAGGGGGCAGATACGCAGTATTTT. Translating gives CASSAPQGADTQYF. Together with reference TRBV9 and TRBJ2-3, the CDR3 gives the full variable domain: DSGVTQTPKHLITATGQRVTLRCSPRSGDLSVYWYQQSLDQGLQFLIQYYNGEERAKGNILERFSAQQFPDLHSELNLSSLELGDSALYFCASSAPQGADTQYFGPGTRLTVL.

The rearrangement links TRBV5-1 to TRBJ2-3, with D perhaps TRBD2 (6 bases). V lost 0 bases and J lost 3, with 14 bases in between. The CDR3 is 16 amino acids. Looked up from germline, CDR1 is SGHRS and CDR2 is YFSETQ. CDR3 coding DNA: TGCGCCAGCAGCTTGGCCTCGGGAGTGTCTACAGATACGCAGTATTTT. This sequence encodes CASSLASGVSTDTQYF. The whole variable domain, remainder taken from reference TRBV5-1 and TRBJ2-3, is KAGVTQTPRYLIKTRGQQVTLSCSPISGHRSVSWYQQTPGQGLQFLFEYFSETQRNKGNFPGRFSGRQFSNSRSEMNVSTLELGDSALYLCASSLASGVSTDTQYFGPGTRLTVL.

V and J are TRBV28 and TRBJ1-6; no firm D call. Germline values: CDR1 MDHEN, CDR2 SYDVKM. The CDR3 length is 12 residues. Trimming pared 2 bases from V and 9 bases from J, leaving 5 bases between. This CDR3 reads CASSLGVSPLHF. In DNA form, the CDR3 reads TGTGCCAGCAGTTTAGGGGTTTCACCCCTCCACTTT.

This chain uses TRBV3-1 (or the pseudogene TRBV3-2) with TRBJ2-7; D uncertain. This CDR3 is 13 amino acids long. V lost 4 bases, J lost 3 bases, and 10 bases lay in between. CDR1 LGHDT and CDR2 YNNKEL come from the germline V gene (reference sequence). The CDR3: CASSPQSFYEQYF. As DNA, the CDR3 is TGTGCCAGCAGCCCCCAGAGTTTCTACGAGCAGTACTTC.

This sequence joins TRBV19 and TRBJ1-1, with D hard to call. From germline, CDR1 is LNHDA and CDR2 SQIVND (reference sequence). This CDR3 spans 12 amino acids. Trimming removed 5 bases from V and 2 bases from J, with 6 bases in between. CDR3 amino acids: CASSLINTEAFF. CDR3 coding DNA: TGTGCCAGTAGTCTCATTAACACTGAAGCTTTCTTT.

This rearrangement joins TRBV23-1 to TRBJ2-4; TRBD2 matches 11 bases. TRBV23-1 is given ORF status, its function remaining uncertain. V shed 6 bases, J shed 3 bases, and the junction held 7 bases outside the gene matches. The CDR3 loop spans 16 amino acids. The CDR3 DNA reads as TGCGCCAGCAGAACCAATAGCGGGAGGGGCAAAAACATTCAGTACTTC. Amino acid sequence: CASRTNSGRGKNIQYF.

The V call is TRBV6-5, the J call TRBJ1-3, with D hard to call. V lost 6 bases, J lost 2 bases, and 14 bases lay in between. The CDR3 covers 15 residues. From germline, CDR1 is MNHEY and CDR2 SVGAGI. DNA for the CDR3: TGTGCCAGCAGCAGTAACCCAGGCGCTGGAAACACCATATATTTT. Protein sequence: CASSSNPGAGNTIYF.

This clone was seen only a few times. The rearrangement uses TRBV7-2 and TRBJ2-2; no definite D call. The V and J ends lost 5 bases and 4 bases respectively, with 14 bases between them. Germline V CDR1 and CDR2: SGHTA, FQGNSA. The CDR3 is 15 residues long. The chain's CDR3 is CASSHGSRGTGELFF. The CDR3 DNA follows: TGTGCCAGCAGCCACGGGTCCCGAGGCACCGGGGAGCTGTTTTTT.

The CDR3 bases are TGTGCCGCACCGGGACCAGTCACCTACAATGAGCAGTTCTTC. This translates into CAAPGPVTYNEQFF. The chain combines TRBV6-5 with TRBJ2-1; TRBD1 or TRBD2 may be the D gene (5 bases each). This CDR3 comprises 14 residues. The V gene lost 11 bases and the J gene lost 2 bases, with 16 bases spanning the gap. CDR1 and CDR2 from the germline V gene are MNHEY and SVGAGI.

The chain uses TRBV5-1 and TRBJ1-5, with a possible D match to TRBD1 (6 bases). Germline V gene sequence: CDR1 SGHRS, CDR2 YFSETQ. V shed 4 bases and J shed 3 bases, with 14 bases lying between them. The CDR3 length is 15 residues. The CDR3 loop is CASSIGWGLNQPQHF. In DNA form, the CDR3 reads TGCGCCAGCAGCATTGGTTGGGGGCTCAATCAGCCCCAGCATTTT.

This clone was recorded a few times. This chain joins TRBV29-1 and TRBJ2-1; 7 nucleotides agree with TRBD2. The CDR3 sequence is 14 residues long. CDR1 is SQVTM, CDR2 ANQGSEA, per germline. V dropped 3 bases and J dropped 7; count of bases not matched to a gene: 9. The DNA of the CDR3 is TGCAGCGTTGATTGGGCGGGAGTCGAGAATGAGCAGTTCTTC. This sequence encodes CSVDWAGVENEQFF.

The rearrangement joins TRBV4-1 to TRBJ1-5; no clear D. The CDR3 extends over 17 amino acids. V gave up 1 base and J gave up 3 bases, with 16 bases separating them. Per the germline V gene, CDR1 is MGHRA and CDR2 is YSYEKL. This CDR3 reads CASSQALGDGPNQPQHF. As DNA, the CDR3 is TGCGCCAGCAGCCAAGCCCTGGGCGACGGCCCCAATCAGCCCCAGCATTTT.

The CDR3 nucleotides are TGTGCCTGGAGTGTACTTAGGGGCTTCGAGACCCAGTACTTC. This gives the protein CAWSVLRGFETQYF. The rearrangement joins TRBV30 to TRBJ2-5, with D perhaps TRBD1 (5 bases). V was clipped by 0 bases and J by 5 bases, with 13 bases between them. The CDR3 has 14 residues. Germline V gene data show CDR1 as GTSNPN and CDR2 as SVGIG (reference sequence).